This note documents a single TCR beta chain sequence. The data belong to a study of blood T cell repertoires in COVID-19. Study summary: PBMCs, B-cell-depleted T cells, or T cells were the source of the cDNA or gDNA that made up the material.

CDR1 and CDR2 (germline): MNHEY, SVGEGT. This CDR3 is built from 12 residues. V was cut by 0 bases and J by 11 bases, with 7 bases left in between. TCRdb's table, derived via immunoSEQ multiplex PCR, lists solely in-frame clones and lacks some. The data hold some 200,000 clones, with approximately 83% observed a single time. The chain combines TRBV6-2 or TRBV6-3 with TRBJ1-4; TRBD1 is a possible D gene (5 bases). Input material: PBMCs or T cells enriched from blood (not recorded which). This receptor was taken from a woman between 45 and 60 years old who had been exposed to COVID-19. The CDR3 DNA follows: TGTGCCAGCAGTTACTCGGCAGGGAAACTGTTTTTT. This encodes CASSYSAGKLFF.